This T cell receptor beta chain derives from a study of cytomegalovirus exposure and HLA in healthy donors. As concerns this clone: Its antigen is as yet unknown.

The V gene end was trimmed by 5 bases and the J gene end by 5 bases; junction bases not matched to a gene: 2. The CDR3 loop spans 13 amino acids. CDR1 and CDR2 (germline): SGHAT, FQNNGV. Amplification used 60 Vbeta primers and 13 Jbeta primers. Using immunoSEQ multiplex PCR, the repertoire was profiled, and TCRdb retains in-frame clones only, with some absent. The sample has around 35,000 clones; 75% to 85% are singletons. Findings of the study overall: Listed as cytomegalovirus-associated were 150 or so TCR beta chains. Association of a missense DCLRE1C variant with TCR beta V- and J-gene trimming was reported in a later analysis. Presence/absence analysis assumed near-uniform sequencing depth across donors. HLA alleles were associated with 16,951 TCR beta sequences in a later analysis at 0.05 false discovery rate.

The specimen was PBMCs. This TCR was sampled from a woman between 40 and 55 years old in good health and CMV-seronegative. J is TRBJ1-4 and V is TRBV11-2, with TRBD1 matching 7 bases. This CDR3 reads CASSQGENEKLFF. The CDR3 nucleotides read TGTGCCAGCAGCCAGGGGGAGAATGAAAAACTGTTTTTT.